The 3 T cell receptor beta chains given below trace back to one sample, sequenced in a study of blood T cells in healthy people across ages. Next came a second PCR, run for roughly 6 to 11 cycles, which used a sample-barcoded 5' primer along with a J-beta primer mix. TCRdb independently ran MiXCR on the 5' RACE reads; one entry per CDR3 protein. Among some 1.8 million distinct CDR3 sequences listed, 30% to 40% were seen once. The sequenced sample consisted of blood. The receptors were sampled from a human donor in good health.

This clonotype was picked up many times. The rearrangement uses TRBV6-2 or TRBV6-3 and TRBJ2-2; D unclear. Per germline, CDR1 MNHEY and CDR2 SVGEGT. CDR3 length: 12 residues. The germline V and J ends were trimmed by 0 bases and 5 bases, with 1 base remaining between them. For the CDR3, the DNA is TGTGCCAGCAGTTACTCTACCGGGGAGCTGTTTTTT. Protein product: CASSYSTGELFF.

V is TRBV7-3 and J is TRBJ2-1; 7 positions match TRBD1. The trim removed 4 bases at V and 8 bases at J, leaving 5 bases unmatched. From germline, CDR1 is SGHTA and CDR2 FQGTGA. The CDR3 has 13 amino acids. The CDR3 here is CASSSTGAHEQFF. CDR3 nucleotides: TGTGCCAGCAGCTCAACAGGGGCCCATGAGCAGTTCTTC.

This clonotype was detected a few times. The chain links TRBV4-2 to TRBJ2-5; the D is unclear. The length of the CDR3 is 13 residues. Trimming took 1 base from V and 3 from J, leaving 6 bases between them. Germline V lookup: CDR1 LGHNA, CDR2 YNFKEQ. The CDR3 region is CASSQGYEETQYF. CDR3 nucleotide sequence: TGTGCCAGCAGCCAAGGATATGAAGAGACCCAGTACTTC.